This T cell receptor (beta chain) was recovered during a study of spatial heterogeneity in lung cancer. Study overall: Each time, sequencing found more beta-chain sequences than alpha-chain sequences.

The CDR3 covers 14 residues. Trimming removed 5 bases from V and 3 bases from J, with 14 bases in between. CDR1 is PRHDT, CDR2 FYEKMQ, per germline (reference sequence). The sample holds many counts of this clonotype. Unique molecular identifiers, one per molecule, were present on every TCR cDNA molecule. A single record per CDR3 protein comes from TCRdb applying MiXCR to the 5' RACE reads. The data hold about 85,000 distinct CDR3 sequences, with 15% to 25% observed a single time. The time point was: sample taken at primary tumor resection. Unsorted whole RNA of tumor, nontumor lung or frozen PBMC was sequenced.

The source was PBMCs, collected at surgery. The chain recombines TRBV13 with TRBJ2-7; weak D call: TRBD2 (6 bases). The receptor comes from a male donor with early-stage non-small cell lung cancer. CDR3 coding DNA: TGTGCCAGCAGCAGCCTGGGTAGCGGCTACGAGCAGTACTTC. Protein sequence: CASSSLGSGYEQYF.